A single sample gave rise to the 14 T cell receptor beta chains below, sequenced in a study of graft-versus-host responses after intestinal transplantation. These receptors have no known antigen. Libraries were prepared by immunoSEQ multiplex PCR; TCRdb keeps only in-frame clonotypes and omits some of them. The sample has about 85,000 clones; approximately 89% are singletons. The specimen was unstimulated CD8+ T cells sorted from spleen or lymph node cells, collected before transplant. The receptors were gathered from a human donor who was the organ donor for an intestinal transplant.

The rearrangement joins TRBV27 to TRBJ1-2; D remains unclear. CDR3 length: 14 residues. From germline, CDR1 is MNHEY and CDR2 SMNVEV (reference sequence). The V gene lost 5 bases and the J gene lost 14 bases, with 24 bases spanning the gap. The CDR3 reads CASSASSNPSMVTF. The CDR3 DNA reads TGTGCCAGCAGTGCCTCCTCAAACCCATCAATGGTAACCTTC.

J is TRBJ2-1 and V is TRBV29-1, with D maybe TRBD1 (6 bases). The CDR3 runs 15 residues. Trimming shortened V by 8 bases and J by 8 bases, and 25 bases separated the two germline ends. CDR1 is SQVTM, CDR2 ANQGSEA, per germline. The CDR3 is CSTWDHRTAGDEQFF. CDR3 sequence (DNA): TGCAGCACCTGGGACCATAGGACAGCCGGGGATGAGCAGTTCTTC.

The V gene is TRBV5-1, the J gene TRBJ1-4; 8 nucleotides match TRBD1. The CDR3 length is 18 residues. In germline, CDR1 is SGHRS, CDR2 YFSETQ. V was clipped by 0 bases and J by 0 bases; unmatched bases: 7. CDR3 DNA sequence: TGCGCCAGCAGCTTGGCGCCGGGACAGGCTGCAACTAATGAAAAACTGTTTTTT. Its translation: CASSLAPGQAATNEKLFF.

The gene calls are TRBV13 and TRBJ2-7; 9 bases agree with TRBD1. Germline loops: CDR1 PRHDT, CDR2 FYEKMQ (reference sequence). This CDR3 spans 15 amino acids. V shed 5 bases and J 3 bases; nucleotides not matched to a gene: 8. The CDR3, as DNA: TGTGCCAGCAGCCATCCGGGACAGGGATACTACGAGCAGTACTTC. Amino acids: CASSHPGQGYYEQYF.

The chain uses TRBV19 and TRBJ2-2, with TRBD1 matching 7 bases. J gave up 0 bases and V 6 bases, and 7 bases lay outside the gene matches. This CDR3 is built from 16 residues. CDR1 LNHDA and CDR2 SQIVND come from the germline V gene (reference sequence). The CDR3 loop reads CASSPRQGTNTGELFF. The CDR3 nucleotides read TGTGCCAGTAGCCCCCGACAGGGTACGAACACCGGGGAGCTGTTTTTT.

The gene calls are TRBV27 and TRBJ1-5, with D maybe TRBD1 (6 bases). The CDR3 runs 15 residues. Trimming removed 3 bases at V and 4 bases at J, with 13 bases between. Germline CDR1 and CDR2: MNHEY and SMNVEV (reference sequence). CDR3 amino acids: CASSLGGAGNQPQHF. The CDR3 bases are TGTGCCAGCAGTTTGGGGGGGGCAGGGAATCAGCCCCAGCATTTT.

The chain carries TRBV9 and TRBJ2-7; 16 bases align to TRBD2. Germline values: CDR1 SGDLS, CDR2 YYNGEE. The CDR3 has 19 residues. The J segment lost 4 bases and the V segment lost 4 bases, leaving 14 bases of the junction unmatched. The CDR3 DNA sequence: TGTGCCAGCAGCAACCGGGACACGGGACTAGCGGGAGGGCCGTACGAGCAGTACTTC. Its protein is CASSNRDTGLAGGPYEQYF.

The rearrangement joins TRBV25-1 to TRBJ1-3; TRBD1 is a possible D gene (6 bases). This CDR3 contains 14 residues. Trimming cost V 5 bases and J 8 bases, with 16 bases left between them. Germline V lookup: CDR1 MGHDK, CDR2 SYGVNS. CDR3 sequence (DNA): TGTGCCAGCAGTCCTACAGGGTTGGGTTACACCATATATTTT. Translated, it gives CASSPTGLGYTIYF.

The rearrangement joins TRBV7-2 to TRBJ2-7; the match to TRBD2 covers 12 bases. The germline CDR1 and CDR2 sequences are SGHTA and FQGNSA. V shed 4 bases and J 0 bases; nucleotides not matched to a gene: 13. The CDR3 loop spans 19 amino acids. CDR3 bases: TGTGCCAGCAGCTCCCCGAAGGGGACTAGCGGGCTCCTCTCCTACGAGCAGTACTTC. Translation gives CASSSPKGTSGLLSYEQYF.

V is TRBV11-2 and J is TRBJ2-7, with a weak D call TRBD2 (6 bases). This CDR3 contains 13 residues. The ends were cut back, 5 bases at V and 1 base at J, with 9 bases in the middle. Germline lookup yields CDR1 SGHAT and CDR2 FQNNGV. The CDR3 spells CASSLGGSYEQYF. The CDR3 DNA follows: TGTGCCAGCAGCCTGGGGGGATCCTACGAGCAGTACTTC.

The CDR3 DNA reads TGTGCCAGCAGCTTGGGGATCAATCAGCCCCAGCATTTT. Translated, it gives CASSLGINQPQHF. The chain combines TRBV5-4 with TRBJ1-5; D unclear. CDR3 length equals 13 residues. The V gene's germline CDR1 is SGHNT and CDR2 YYREEE (reference sequence). V shed 0 bases and J shed 3 bases, with 4 bases lying between them. Variable domain in full (rest from reference TRBV5-4 and TRBJ1-5): ETGVTQSPTHLIKTRGQQVTLRCSSQSGHNTVSWYQQALGQGPQFIFQYYREEENGRGNFPPRFSGLQFPNYSSELNVNALELDDSALYLCASSLGINQPQHFGDGTRLSIL.

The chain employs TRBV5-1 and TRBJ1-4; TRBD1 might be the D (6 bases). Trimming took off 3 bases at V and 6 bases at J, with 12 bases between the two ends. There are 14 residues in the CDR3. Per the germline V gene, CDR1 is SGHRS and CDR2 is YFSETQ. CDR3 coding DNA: TGCGCCAGCAGCTCTGGACAGATCGATGAAAAACTGTTTTTT. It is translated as CASSSGQIDEKLFF.

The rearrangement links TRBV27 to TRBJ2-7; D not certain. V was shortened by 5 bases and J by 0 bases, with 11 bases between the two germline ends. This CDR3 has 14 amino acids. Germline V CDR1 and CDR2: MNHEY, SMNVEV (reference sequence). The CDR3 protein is CASSLAPSSYEQYF. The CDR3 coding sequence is TGTGCCAGCAGTCTCGCACCGAGCTCCTACGAGCAGTACTTC.

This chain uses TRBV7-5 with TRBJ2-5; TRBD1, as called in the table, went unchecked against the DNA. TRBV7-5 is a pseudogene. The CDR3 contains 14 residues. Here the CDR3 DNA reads TGTGTCAGAAGCTGGACAGGGAATAGAGAGACCCAGTACTTC. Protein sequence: CVRSWTGNRETQYF.